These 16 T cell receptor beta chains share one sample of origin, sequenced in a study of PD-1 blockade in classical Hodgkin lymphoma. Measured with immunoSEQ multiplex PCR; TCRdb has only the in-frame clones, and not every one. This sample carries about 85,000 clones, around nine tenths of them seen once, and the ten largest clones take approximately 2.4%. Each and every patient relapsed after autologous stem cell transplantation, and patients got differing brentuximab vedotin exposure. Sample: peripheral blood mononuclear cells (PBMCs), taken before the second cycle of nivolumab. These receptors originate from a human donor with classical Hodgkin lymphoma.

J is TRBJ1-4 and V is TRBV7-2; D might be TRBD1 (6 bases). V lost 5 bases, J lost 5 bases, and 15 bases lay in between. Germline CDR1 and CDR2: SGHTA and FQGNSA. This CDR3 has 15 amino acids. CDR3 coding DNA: TGTGCCAGCAGCCGAGGGAGGACAGAGAATGAAAAACTGTTTTTT. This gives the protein CASSRGRTENEKLFF.

For the CDR3, the DNA is TGCGCCAGCAGCGTAGACAGCGTAAATTCACCCCTCCACTTT. It yields the protein CASSVDSVNSPLHF. The V gene is TRBV5-1, the J gene TRBJ1-6; a weak D match, TRBD1 (5 bases). Deletions cut 4 bases from V and 7 bases from J, with 12 bases between. Germline CDR1 reads SGHRS; CDR2 reads YFSETQ. The CDR3 is 14 amino acids.

CDR3 sequence: CSVVGTLGGELFF. For the CDR3, the DNA is TGCAGCGTTGTTGGCACACTGGGCGGGGAGCTGTTTTTT. The chain combines TRBV29-1 with TRBJ2-2, with D unresolved. V was clipped by 4 bases and J by 7 bases, with 13 bases between them. This CDR3 has 13 residues. Germline CDR1 and CDR2: SQVTM and ANQGSEA.

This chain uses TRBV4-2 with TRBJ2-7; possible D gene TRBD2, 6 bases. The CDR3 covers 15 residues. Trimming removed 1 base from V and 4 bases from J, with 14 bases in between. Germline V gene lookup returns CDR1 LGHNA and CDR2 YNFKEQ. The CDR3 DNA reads TGTGCCAGCAGCCAAGTTGGTAGCGGAGTATACGAGCAGTACTTC. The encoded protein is CASSQVGSGVYEQYF.

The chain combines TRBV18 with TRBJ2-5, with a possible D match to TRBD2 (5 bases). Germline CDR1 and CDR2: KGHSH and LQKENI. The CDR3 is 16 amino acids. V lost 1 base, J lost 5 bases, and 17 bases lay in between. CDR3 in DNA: TGTGCCAGCTCACCACTGGGCGGCGCTTCGGGGGAGACCCAGTACTTC. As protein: CASSPLGGASGETQYF.

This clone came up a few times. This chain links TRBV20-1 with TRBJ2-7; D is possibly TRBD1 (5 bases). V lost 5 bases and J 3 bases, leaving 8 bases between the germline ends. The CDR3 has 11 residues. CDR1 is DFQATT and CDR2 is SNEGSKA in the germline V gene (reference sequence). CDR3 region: CSAPRGYEQYF. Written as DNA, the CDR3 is TGCAGTGCTCCAAGGGGCTACGAGCAGTACTTC.

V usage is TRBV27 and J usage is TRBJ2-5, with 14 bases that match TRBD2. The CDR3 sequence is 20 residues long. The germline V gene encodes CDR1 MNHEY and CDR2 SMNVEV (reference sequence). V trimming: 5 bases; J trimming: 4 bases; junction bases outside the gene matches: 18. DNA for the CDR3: TGTGCCAGCAGTCCCCGCCCCAGACTAGCGGGAGGGCCCTCGTCAGAGACCCAGTACTTC. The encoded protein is CASSPRPRLAGGPSSETQYF.

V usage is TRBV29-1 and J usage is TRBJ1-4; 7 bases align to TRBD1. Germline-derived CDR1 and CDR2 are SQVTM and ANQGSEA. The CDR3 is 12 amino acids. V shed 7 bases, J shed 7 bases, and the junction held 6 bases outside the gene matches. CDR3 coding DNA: TGCAGCGCGGGACAGCAGAGTGAAAAACTGTTTTTT. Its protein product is CSAGQQSEKLFF. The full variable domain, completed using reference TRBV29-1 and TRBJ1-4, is SAVISQKPSRDICQRGTSLTIQCQVDSQVTMMFWYRQQPGQSLTLIATANQGSEATYESGFVIDKFPISRPNLTFSTLTVSNMSPEDSSIYLCSAGQQSEKLFFGSGTQLSVL.

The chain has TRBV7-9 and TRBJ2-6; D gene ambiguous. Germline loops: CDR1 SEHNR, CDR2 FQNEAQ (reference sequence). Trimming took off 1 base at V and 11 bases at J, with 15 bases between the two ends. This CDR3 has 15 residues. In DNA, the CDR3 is TGTGCCAGCAGCTTAGATTTGCAGGAGCCTTACGTCCTGACTTTC. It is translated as CASSLDLQEPYVLTF.

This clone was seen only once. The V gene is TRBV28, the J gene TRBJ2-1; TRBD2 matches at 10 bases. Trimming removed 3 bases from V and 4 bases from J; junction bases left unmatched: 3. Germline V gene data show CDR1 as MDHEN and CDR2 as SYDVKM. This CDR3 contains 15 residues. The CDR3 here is CASSFVSGGYNEQFF. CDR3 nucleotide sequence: TGTGCCAGCAGTTTCGTTAGCGGGGGGTACAATGAGCAGTTCTTC.

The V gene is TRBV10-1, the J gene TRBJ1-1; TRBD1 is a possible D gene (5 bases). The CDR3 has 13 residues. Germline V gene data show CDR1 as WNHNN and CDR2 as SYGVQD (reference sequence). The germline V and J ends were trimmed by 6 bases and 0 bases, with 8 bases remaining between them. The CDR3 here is CASSQGVNTEAFF. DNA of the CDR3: TGCGCCAGCAGCCAAGGGGTGAACACTGAAGCTTTCTTT.

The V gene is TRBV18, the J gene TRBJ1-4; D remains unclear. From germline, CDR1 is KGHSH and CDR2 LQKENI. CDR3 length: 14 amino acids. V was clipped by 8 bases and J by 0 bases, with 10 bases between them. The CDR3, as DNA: TGTGCCAGCCGATACAGTGCAACTAATGAAAAACTGTTTTTT. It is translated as CASRYSATNEKLFF. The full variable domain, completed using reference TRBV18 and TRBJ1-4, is NAGVMQNPRHLVRRRGQEARLRCSPMKGHSHVYWYRQLPEEGLKFMVYLQKENIIDESGMPKERFSAEFPKEGPSILRIQQVVRGDSAAYFCASRYSATNEKLFFGSGTQLSVL.

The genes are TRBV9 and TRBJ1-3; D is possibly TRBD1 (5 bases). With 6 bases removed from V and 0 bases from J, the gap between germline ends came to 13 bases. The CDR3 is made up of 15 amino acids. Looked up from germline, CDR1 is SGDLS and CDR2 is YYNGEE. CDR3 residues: CASTLGGVSGNTIYF. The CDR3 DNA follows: TGTGCCAGCACCCTAGGAGGGGTCTCTGGAAACACCATATATTTT. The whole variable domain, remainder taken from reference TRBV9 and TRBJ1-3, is DSGVTQTPKHLITATGQRVTLRCSPRSGDLSVYWYQQSLDQGLQFLIQYYNGEERAKGNILERFSAQQFPDLHSELNLSSLELGDSALYFCASTLGGVSGNTIYFGEGSWLTVV.

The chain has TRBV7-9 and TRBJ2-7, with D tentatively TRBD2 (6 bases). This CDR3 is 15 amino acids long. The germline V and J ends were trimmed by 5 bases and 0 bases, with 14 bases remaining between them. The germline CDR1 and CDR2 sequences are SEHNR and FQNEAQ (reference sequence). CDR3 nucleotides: TGTGCCAGCAGCCCACCGGGACTTAGCTCCTACGAGCAGTACTTC. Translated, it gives CASSPPGLSSYEQYF.

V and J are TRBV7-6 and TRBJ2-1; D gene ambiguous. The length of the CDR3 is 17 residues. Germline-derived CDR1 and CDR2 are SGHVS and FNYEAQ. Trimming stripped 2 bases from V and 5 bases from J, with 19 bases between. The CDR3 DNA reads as TGTGCCAGCAGCTTAATTTCCGGTACGAGCAGTCACAATGAGCAGTTCTTC. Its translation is CASSLISGTSSHNEQFF.

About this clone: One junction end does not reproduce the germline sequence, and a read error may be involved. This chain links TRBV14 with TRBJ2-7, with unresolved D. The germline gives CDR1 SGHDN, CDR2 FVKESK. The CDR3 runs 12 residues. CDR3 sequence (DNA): TGCTCTCTCCCCCCCCCATATCGGGAGCAGTACTTC. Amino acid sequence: CSLPPPYREQYF.